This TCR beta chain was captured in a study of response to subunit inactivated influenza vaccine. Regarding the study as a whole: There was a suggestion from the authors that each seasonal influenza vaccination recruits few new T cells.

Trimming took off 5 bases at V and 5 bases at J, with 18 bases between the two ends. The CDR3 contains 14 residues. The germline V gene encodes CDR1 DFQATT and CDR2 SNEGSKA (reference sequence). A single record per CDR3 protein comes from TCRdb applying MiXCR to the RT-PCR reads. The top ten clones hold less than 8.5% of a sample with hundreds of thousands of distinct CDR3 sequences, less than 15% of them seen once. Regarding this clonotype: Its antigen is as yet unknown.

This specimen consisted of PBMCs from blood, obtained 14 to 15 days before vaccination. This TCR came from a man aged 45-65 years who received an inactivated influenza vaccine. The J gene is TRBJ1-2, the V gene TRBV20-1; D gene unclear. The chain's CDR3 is CSAAPLDTEYGYTF. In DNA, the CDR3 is TGCAGTGCTGCCCCCCTTGACACCGAATATGGCTACACCTTC.